Included here is one TCR beta chain sequence, with context. These data are taken from a study of T cells in Graves' hyperthyroidism and ophthalmopathy. It was RNA transcripts that yielded the amplified TCR beta CDR3 regions. Researchers ran a first-round RT-PCR on the TCR CDR3 using the HTBI primer set. TCRdb recomputed calls from the multiplex PCR reads with MiXCR, one row per CDR3 protein. The table lists about 610,000 distinct CDR3 sequences, roughly 15% of them singletons. Germline lookup yields CDR1 SGHRS and CDR2 YFSETQ. V gave up 8 bases and J gave up 1 base, with 12 bases separating them. The CDR3 is made up of 13 amino acids.

Sequencing was done on a sample of blood. The V gene is TRBV5-1, the J gene TRBJ1-1, with D uncertain. The sequence derives from a woman in her thirties or forties with Graves' ophthalmopathy. Here the CDR3 reads CASQVLANTEAFF. DNA for the CDR3: TGCGCCAGTCAGGTTCTGGCGAACACTGAAGCTTTCTTT.